This is a list of T cell receptor beta chains from one sample in a study of cytomegalovirus exposure and HLA in healthy donors. Generated by immunoSEQ multiplex PCR, the TCRdb table keeps only in-frame clones and is missing some. The sample yields over 150,000 clones, roughly 80% seen once. Sequenced sample: PBMCs. The receptors come from a man aged 25 to 40 in good health and CMV-seropositive. CDR3s include the opening cysteine and the closing phenylalanine or tryptophan. A D gene is named only where the DNA matches it firmly. Some rows have no size entry. The others give once, few or many, or a class for an expanded clone.

TRBV18	TRBJ2-1	TRBD2	.	CASSPPSGGEYNEQFF	TGTGCCAGCTCACCCCCCTCTGGGGGGGAGTACAATGAGCAGTTCTTC
TRBV10-3	TRBJ2-2	TRBD2	.	CAISDHGTSGGPNTGELFF	TGTGCCATCAGTGACCATGGGACTAGCGGGGGCCCGAACACCGGGGAGCTGTTTTTT
TRBV30	TRBJ1-1	.	.	CAWSVPGGNTEAFF	TGTGCCTGGAGTGTACCGGGGGGCAACACTGAAGCTTTCTTT
TRBV19	TRBJ1-5	.	.	CASSPQGGDQPQHF	TGTGCCAGTAGTCCACAGGGAGGGGATCAGCCCCAGCATTTT
TRBV19	TRBJ1-1	.	.	CASTTTGLPTEAFF	TGTGCCAGTACCACGACAGGCTTGCCCACTGAAGCTTTCTTT
TRBV14	TRBJ2-1	TRBD2	.	CASSRSGGLAGGGNEQFF	TGTGCCAGCAGCCGTTCGGGCGGACTAGCGGGGGGCGGAAATGAGCAGTTCTTC
TRBV4-1	TRBJ1-4	.	.	CASSQEGGRATNEKLFF	TGCGCCAGCAGCCAAGAAGGGGGACGGGCAACTAATGAAAAACTGTTTTTT
TRBV18	TRBJ2-2	.	.	CASSPPNGELFF	TGTGCCAGCTCACCACCTAACGGGGAGCTGTTTTTT
TRBV4-2	TRBJ2-5	TRBD2	few	CASSQDLAGQETQYF	TGTGCCAGCAGCCAAGACCTAGCGGGGCAAGAGACCCAGTACTTC
TRBV19	TRBJ1-4	TRBD1	.	CASSTGTATATNEKLFF	TGTGCCAGTAGTACCGGGACAGCCACCGCAACTAATGAAAAACTGTTTTTT
TRBV7-8	TRBJ2-7	TRBD1	.	CASSLAGTGRYEQYF	TGTGCCAGCAGCTTGGCCGGGACAGGGAGATACGAGCAGTACTTC
TRBV2	TRBJ2-3	.	.	CASTGVYTDTQYF	TGTGCCAGCACGGGGGTCTACACAGATACGCAGTATTTT
TRBV7-2	TRBJ2-1	.	medium-sized	CASSPKILAGTYNEQFF	TGTGCCAGCAGCCCCAAAATCCTGGCGGGGACCTACAATGAGCAGTTCTTC
TRBV9	TRBJ2-5	TRBD2	few	CASSVGGEGETQYF	TGTGCCAGCAGCGTAGGGGGGGAGGGTGAGACCCAGTACTTC
TRBV2	TRBJ1-2	.	.	CASSDLQGRGYTF	TGTGCCAGCAGTGACCTACAGGGTCGCGGCTACACCTTC
TRBV6-5	TRBJ2-7	TRBD1	.	CASSPGTGPYEQYF	TGTGCCAGCAGTCCCGGGACAGGGCCGTACGAGCAGTACTTC
TRBV5-1	TRBJ2-3	.	.	CASSEGRPSTDTQYF	TGCGCCAGCAGCGAGGGCAGACCTAGCACAGATACGCAGTATTTT
TRBV5-1	TRBJ2-7	.	.	CASSLDKGYEQYF	TGCGCCAGCAGTCTTGACAAAGGCTACGAGCAGTACTTC
TRBV28	TRBJ2-7	TRBD1	once	CASSLGQTYEQYF	TGTGCCAGCAGTTTGGGACAGACCTACGAGCAGTACTTC
TRBV19	TRBJ1-2	.	.	CASSPTTGFYGYTF	TGTGCCAGTAGCCCCACTACAGGGTTCTATGGCTACACCTTC
TRBV5-6	TRBJ1-1	.	.	CASSLLGGEHTEAFF	TGTGCCAGCAGCCTCCTAGGGGGGGAACACACTGAAGCTTTCTTT
TRBV11-3	TRBJ2-2	.	.	CASSPRDFNTGELFF	TGTGCCAGCAGCCCCCGGGACTTTAACACCGGGGAGCTGTTTTTT
TRBV28	TRBJ1-2	.	.	CASSLGEASLNYGYTF	TGTGCCAGCAGTTTAGGGGAGGCATCCCTTAACTATGGCTACACCTTC
TRBV7-2	TRBJ2-7	.	.	CASSPPDETDTYEQYF	TGTGCCAGCAGCCCCCCGGATGAGACTGATACCTACGAGCAGTACTTC
TRBV7-2	TRBJ1-3	.	.	CASSLDISGNTIYF	TGTGCCAGCAGCTTAGATATCTCTGGAAACACCATATATTTT
TRBV5-1	TRBJ2-3	.	.	CASSFLPTSTDTQYF	TGCGCCAGCAGCTTTTTACCGACAAGCACAGATACGCAGTATTTT
TRBV6-5	TRBJ1-1	.	few	CASSYSSGKAFF	TGTGCCAGCAGTTACTCGTCGGGAAAAGCTTTCTTT
TRBV5-1	TRBJ2-5	TRBD2	.	CASSLDTAGGSETQYF	TGCGCCAGCAGCTTGGATACAGCGGGGGGGAGTGAGACCCAGTACTTC
TRBV11-1	TRBJ2-1	.	.	CASSNYPGNDHEQFF	TGTGCCAGCAGCAACTATCCGGGGAACGACCATGAGCAGTTCTTC
TRBV6-6	TRBJ1-2	.	.	CASSSTGRGYGYTF	TGTGCCAGCAGTTCTACAGGGAGGGGGTATGGCTACACCTTC
TRBV7-2	TRBJ2-7	.	.	CASSLGQGGEQYF	TGTGCCAGCAGCTTAGGTCAGGGAGGTGAGCAGTACTTC
TRBV10-3	TRBJ2-7	TRBD2	.	CAISEHPGRGGYEQYF	TGTGCCATCAGTGAGCACCCGGGACGGGGGGGCTACGAGCAGTACTTC
TRBV15	TRBJ1-1	.	.	CATSRDMNTEAFF	TGTGCCACCAGCCGGGATATGAACACTGAAGCTTTCTTT
TRBV6-1	TRBJ2-7	TRBD1	.	CASRAGGSYEQYF	TGTGCCAGCAGGGCAGGGGGCTCCTACGAGCAGTACTTC
TRBV7-9	TRBJ2-7	TRBD1	few	CASRDGTGDTYEQYF	TGTGCCAGCAGGGACGGGACAGGGGATACCTACGAGCAGTACTTC
TRBV29-1	TRBJ1-3	.	once	CSVETGRPGNTIYF	TGCAGCGTGGAAACAGGGCGTCCTGGAAACACCATATATTTT
TRBV29-1	TRBJ2-3	TRBD2	.	CSVAPSGGVPDTQYF	TGCAGCGTTGCACCTAGCGGGGGGGTACCAGATACGCAGTATTTT
TRBV28	TRBJ1-5	.	.	CASSLGGLLSNQPQHF	TGTGCCAGCAGTTTGGGTGGGCTTCTCAGCAATCAGCCCCAGCATTTT
TRBV18	TRBJ2-1	.	once	CASEVGGNEQFF	TGTGCCAGCGAGGTAGGGGGCAATGAGCAGTTCTTC
TRBV6-6	TRBJ1-5	.	.	CASSYTENQPQHF	TGTGCCAGCAGTTATACAGAGAATCAGCCCCAGCATTTT
TRBV30	TRBJ2-7	.	.	CAWSATGTYEQYF	TGTGCCTGGAGTGCTACAGGGACCTACGAGCAGTACTTC
TRBV30	TRBJ1-6	.	.	CAWSERRGGSPLHF	TGTGCCTGGAGTGAGAGGAGGGGTGGCTCACCCCTCCACTTT
TRBV2	TRBJ2-7	.	few	CASSSPRQTSYEQYF	TGTGCCAGCAGTTCCCCTCGACAGACCTCCTACGAGCAGTACTTC
TRBV30	TRBJ1-1	.	.	CAWNRGGASEAFF	TGTGCCTGGAATCGAGGGGGGGCTTCTGAAGCTTTCTTT
TRBV10-3	TRBJ1-5	.	.	CAISAGQHF	TGTGCCATCAGCGCGGGACAGCATTTT
TRBV7-9	TRBJ1-1	TRBD1	.	CASRRDSLNTEAFF	TGTGCCAGCAGGCGGGACAGCTTGAACACTGAAGCTTTCTTT
TRBV6-5	TRBJ1-5	TRBD1	.	CASTGQGIQPQHF	TGTGCCAGCACAGGACAGGGGATCCAGCCCCAGCATTTT
TRBV29-1	TRBJ2-7	TRBD1	.	CSVEDPGQGSHEQYF	TGCAGCGTTGAAGATCCCGGACAGGGGTCCCACGAGCAGTACTTC
TRBV5-4	TRBJ1-2	TRBD1	.	CASSPTGSGYGYTF	TGTGCCAGCAGCCCGACAGGGTCCGGCTATGGCTACACCTTC
TRBV4-2	TRBJ2-3	TRBD2	.	CASSLRLAGTSTDTQYF	TGTGCCAGCAGCCTCCGGTTAGCGGGAACTAGCACAGATACGCAGTATTTT